This TCR beta chain was found in a study of early T cells in non-severe SARS-CoV-2 infection. Overall study context: Chains were unpaired, as sequencing was done on bulk RNA from unsorted whole blood.

This clonotype was detected only a few times. No antigen is known for it. Attachment of unique molecular identifiers was made to individual cDNA molecules. TCRdb redid the calling of the 5' RACE reads with MiXCR, one entry per CDR3 protein. The sample holds 65,000 to 75,000 distinct CDR3 sequences, roughly 10% seen once. Germline CDR1 reads SGHNT; CDR2 reads YENEEA. The V and J ends lost 3 bases and 1 base, in that order; junction bases with no gene match: 9. This CDR3 has 17 amino acids. Findings of the study overall: Matching with VDJdb favored anti-spike CD8 responses (missing private and CD4 specificities).

This sequence was found in an adult who was a healthcare worker with PCR-confirmed SARS-CoV-2 infection or an uninfected control (not recorded which). This rearrangement joins TRBV11-3 to TRBJ2-1; 7 nucleotides agree with TRBD1. The specimen sequenced was whole blood. The CDR3 DNA sequence: TGTGCCAGCAGCTTGGGACAGATAATAAGTTCCTACAATGAGCAGTTCTTC. Protein sequence: CASSLGQIISSYNEQFF.